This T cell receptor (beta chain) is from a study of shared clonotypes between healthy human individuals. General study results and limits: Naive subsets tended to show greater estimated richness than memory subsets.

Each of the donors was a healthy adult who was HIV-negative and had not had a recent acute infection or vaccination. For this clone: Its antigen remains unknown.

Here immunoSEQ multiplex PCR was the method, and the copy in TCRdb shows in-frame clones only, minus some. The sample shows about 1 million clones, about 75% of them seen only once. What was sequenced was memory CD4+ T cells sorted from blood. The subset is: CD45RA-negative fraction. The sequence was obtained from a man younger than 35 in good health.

The CDR3 spells CASRGREAFF. The DNA of the CDR3 is TGTGCCAGTCGGGGGAGGGAAGCTTTCTTT. This sequence joins TRBV9 and TRBJ1-1; possible D gene TRBD1, 5 bases. Germline-derived CDR1 and CDR2 are SGDLS and YYNGEE. V gave up 8 bases and J gave up 8 bases, with 10 bases separating them. The CDR3 totals 10 residues.